This TCR beta chain was identified during a study of control samples from healthy donors and cancer patients. Clones were read by immunoSEQ multiplex PCR, and TCRdb kept only the in-frame ones, dropping some. Here the sample spans 90,000 to 100,000 clones, 79% being singletons. Sequenced material: blood. The clonotype was recovered from a woman aged 25 to 39 in good health.

The CDR3 region has the DNA TGTGCCAGCGGGGGGGCCGGGAGCACAGATACGCAGTATTTT. As protein: CASGGAGSTDTQYF. The chain carries TRBV6-5 and TRBJ2-3; maybe TRBD2 (7 bases). Trimming took off 8 bases at V and 0 bases at J, with 12 bases between the two ends. This CDR3 contains 14 residues. Per the germline V gene, CDR1 is MNHEY and CDR2 is SVGAGI.